These 31 T cell receptor beta chains originate from one sample sequenced in a study of blood T cell repertoires in COVID-19. The protocol was immunoSEQ multiplex PCR, while the TCRdb copy is restricted to in-frame clones and leaves out a portion. The sample includes 16,000 or so clones, around nine tenths of them seen just once. The sample taken for sequencing was peripheral blood. The receptor set was obtained from a human donor in a cohort sampled during active COVID-19.

The J gene is TRBJ2-1, the V gene TRBV6-6; D call uncertain. CDR1 is MNHNY and CDR2 is SVGAGI in the germline V gene (reference sequence). This CDR3 spans 17 amino acids. V gave up 5 bases and J gave up 4 bases, with 21 bases separating them. The CDR3 is CASSPRPGVGKYNEQFF. For the CDR3, the DNA is TGTGCCAGCAGTCCTCGTCCCGGAGTCGGTAAATACAATGAGCAGTTCTTC.

J is TRBJ1-4 and V is TRBV5-1; 7 bases are shared with TRBD1. The CDR3 runs 17 residues. J lost 0 bases, V lost 1 base, and 6 bases had no gene match. From germline, CDR1 is SGHRS and CDR2 YFSETQ. The CDR3 loop reads CASSLRTGLSTNEKLFF. The CDR3 nucleotides read TGCGCCAGCAGCTTGAGGACAGGATTATCAACTAATGAAAAACTGTTTTTT.

The chain recombines TRBV16 with TRBJ2-7; 9 bases agree with TRBD1. The CDR3 totals 15 residues. Germline lookup yields CDR1 KGHSY and CDR2 FQNENV. V was pared by 4 bases and J by 2 bases, with 6 bases of the junction left unmatched. CDR3 protein: CASSLSGTGTYEQYF. CDR3 in DNA: TGTGCCAGCAGCCTTTCCGGGACAGGGACCTACGAGCAGTACTTC.

The chain has TRBV12-3 or TRBV12-4 and TRBJ1-1; 8 bases match TRBD1. V was clipped by 7 bases and J by 5 bases; unmatched bases: 6. The CDR3 consists of 13 residues. CDR3 in DNA: TGTGCCAGCATCGTACAGGGGGTAACTGAAGCTTTCTTT. Protein sequence: CASIVQGVTEAFF.

The chain links TRBV9 to TRBJ2-1; TRBD2 matches 8 bases. V lost 0 bases to trimming and J lost 9 bases; unmatched junction nucleotides: 5. Germline loops: CDR1 SGDLS, CDR2 YYNGEE. This CDR3 has 14 residues. The CDR3: CASSVAGGPSEQFF. CDR3 DNA: TGTGCCAGCAGCGTAGCGGGGGGGCCGTCTGAGCAGTTCTTC.

This rearrangement joins TRBV18 to TRBJ2-7; 15 bases fit TRBD2. Trimming cost V 6 bases and J 0 bases; bases outside gene matches: 9. Germline CDR1 and CDR2: KGHSH and LQKENI. This CDR3 spans 18 amino acids. The CDR3 loop reads CASSLGLAGGSSSYEQYF. The CDR3 coding sequence is TGTGCCAGCTCGTTAGGACTAGCGGGGGGGTCGAGCTCCTACGAGCAGTACTTC.

A few counts support this clone. The rearrangement uses TRBV19 and TRBJ1-2, with D uncertain. Per the germline V gene, CDR1 is LNHDA and CDR2 is SQIVND (reference sequence). The CDR3 has 16 residues. V dropped 5 bases and J dropped 4 bases, with 20 bases sitting between them. The CDR3 region has the DNA TGTGCCAGTAGTGGAGGACGTCCTGGTTGGGGCTATGGCTACACCTTC. Translation gives CASSGGRPGWGYGYTF.

The rearrangement uses TRBV5-4 and TRBJ2-2; D might be TRBD1 (6 bases). CDR1 is SGHNT, CDR2 YYREEE, per germline (reference sequence). Trimming shortened V by 0 bases and J by 7 bases, and 10 bases separated the two germline ends. This CDR3 region has 14 residues. In nucleotides, the CDR3 is TGTGCCAGCAGCTTGGCCGGACAGATCGGGGAGCTGTTTTTT. This translates into CASSLAGQIGELFF.

This clone was seen a single time. The V call is TRBV5-4, the J call TRBJ2-2, with a possible D match to TRBD1 (6 bases). Trimming cost V 0 bases and J 1 base, with 10 bases left between them. Germline CDR1 is SGHNT and CDR2 is YYREEE (reference sequence). The CDR3 totals 16 residues. The CDR3 spells CASSLGLQGNTGELFF. CDR3 coding DNA: TGTGCCAGCAGCTTGGGCCTACAGGGGAACACCGGGGAGCTGTTTTTT.

This chain joins TRBV6-1 and TRBJ2-1, with D unclear. The length of the CDR3 is 17 residues. Germline assignment: CDR1 MNHNS and CDR2 SASEGT. V was trimmed by 3 bases and J by 0 bases, leaving 15 bases between them. The CDR3 nucleotides read TGTGCCAGCAGTGACACCGTTTGGGCCAGCTCCTACAATGAGCAGTTCTTC. Its translation: CASSDTVWASSYNEQFF.

This chain joins TRBV19 and TRBJ2-3; TRBD1 matches at 9 bases. The germline CDR1 and CDR2 sequences are LNHDA and SQIVND (reference sequence). V lost 4 bases and J lost 3; bases outside the gene matches: 5. This CDR3 comprises 15 residues. In nucleotides, the CDR3 is TGTGCCAGTAGTACCCTTGGGACAGGGACAGATACGCAGTATTTT. This translates into CASSTLGTGTDTQYF. The variable domain in full, completed from reference TRBV19 and TRBJ2-3, reads DGGITQSPKYLFRKEGQNVTLSCEQNLNHDAMYWYRQDPGQGLRLIYYSQIVNDFQKGDIAEGYSVSREKKESFPLTVTSAQKNPTAFYLCASSTLGTGTDTQYFGPGTRLTVL.

The rearrangement joins TRBV2 to TRBJ2-2; 7 positions match TRBD1. CDR3 length equals 14 residues. Germline-derived CDR1 and CDR2 are SNHLY and FYNNEI. The trim removed 7 bases at V and 1 base at J, leaving 3 bases unmatched. The DNA for the CDR3 is TGTGCCAGCATTCGGGACAGGAACACCGGGGAGCTGTTTTTT. Translated: CASIRDRNTGELFF.

The chain joins TRBV19 to TRBJ1-2, with 7 bases aligning to TRBD1. This CDR3 is 14 amino acids long. Germline values: CDR1 LNHDA, CDR2 SQIVND (reference sequence). J was trimmed by 8 bases and V by 5 bases; bases with no gene match: 11. CDR3 protein: CASSAWDSVWGYTF. In DNA, the CDR3 is TGTGCCAGTAGTGCGTGGGACAGTGTTTGGGGCTACACCTTC. The whole variable domain, filled in from reference TRBV19 and TRBJ1-2, reads DGGITQSPKYLFRKEGQNVTLSCEQNLNHDAMYWYRQDPGQGLRLIYYSQIVNDFQKGDIAEGYSVSREKKESFPLTVTSAQKNPTAFYLCASSAWDSVWGYTFGSGTRLTVV.

The CDR3 nucleotides read TGTGCCAGCAGTGAAGCGTCAGAACAGCCCCAGCATTTT. Protein product: CASSEASEQPQHF. The chain recombines TRBV6-1 with TRBJ1-5; D remains ambiguous. Germline-derived CDR1 and CDR2 are MNHNS and SASEGT. V dropped 0 bases and J dropped 7 bases, with 7 bases sitting between them. The CDR3 extends over 13 amino acids.

The genes are TRBV7-9 and TRBJ2-7; TRBD1 matches at 8 bases. Germline-derived CDR1 and CDR2 are SEHNR and FQNEAQ (reference sequence). With V trimmed by 6 bases and J by 6 bases, 7 bases remained unmatched. There are 13 residues in the CDR3. The CDR3 loop is CASRSGQGGEQYF. For the CDR3, the DNA is TGTGCCAGCAGAAGCGGACAGGGCGGCGAGCAGTACTTC.

The chain carries TRBV5-1 and TRBJ1-4; D ambiguous. This CDR3 is built from 14 residues. CDR1 is SGHRS, CDR2 YFSETQ, per germline. Trimming removed 0 bases from V and 4 bases from J, with 7 bases in between. This CDR3 is CASSLDRFNEKLFF. The CDR3, as DNA: TGCGCCAGCAGCTTGGACAGATTTAATGAAAAACTGTTTTTT.

This chain links TRBV19 with TRBJ2-7; TRBD2 might be the D (5 bases). CDR1 and CDR2 (germline): LNHDA, SQIVND (reference sequence). This CDR3 has 13 amino acids. V shed 6 bases and J shed 5 bases, with 14 bases lying between them. The CDR3 region is CASRLGIGHEQYF. Written as DNA, the CDR3 is TGTGCCAGTAGGCTCGGGATAGGTCACGAGCAGTACTTC.

This clone turned up a few times. This chain connects TRBV27 to TRBJ2-7, with TRBD1 as a possible D gene (5 bases). The germline V gene encodes CDR1 MNHEY and CDR2 SMNVEV (reference sequence). V was clipped by 5 bases and J by 0 bases, with 14 bases between them. The CDR3 loop spans 15 amino acids. CDR3 in DNA: TGTGCCAGCAGTCCATCAGGGATAAGCTCCTACGAGCAGTACTTC. Translation gives CASSPSGISSYEQYF.

This clone occurred a few times. The V call is TRBV5-5, the J call TRBJ1-1, with TRBD1 as a possible D gene (5 bases). V lost 4 bases to trimming and J lost 3 bases, with 10 bases between them. The CDR3 consists of 13 residues. Germline V CDR1 and CDR2: SGHKS, YYEKEE (reference sequence). CDR3 sequence: CASSPTGYTEAFF. The CDR3 coding sequence is TGTGCCAGCAGCCCTACAGGCTACACTGAAGCTTTCTTT.

V is TRBV7-9 and J is TRBJ1-5, with 8 bases that match TRBD1. Unmatched junction bases numbered 3, after V lost 8 bases and J lost 3 bases. Per germline, CDR1 SEHNR and CDR2 FQNEAQ (reference sequence). This CDR3 is built from 13 residues. The CDR3 DNA follows: TGTGCCAGCGGACAGGGAAACAATCAGCCCCAGCATTTT. Its protein product is CASGQGNNQPQHF.

V is TRBV4-3 and J is TRBJ2-7; weak D call: TRBD1 (6 bases). The germline CDR1 and CDR2 sequences are LGHNA and YSLEER. This CDR3 region has 15 residues. V was clipped by 3 bases and J by 1 base, with 13 bases between them. This CDR3 is CASSQGADPSYEQYF. The CDR3 nucleotides read TGCGCCAGCAGCCAGGGGGCAGATCCTTCCTACGAGCAGTACTTC.

The gene calls are TRBV5-1 and TRBJ2-7, with 7 bases lining up with TRBD1. The CDR3 spans 14 residues. V lost 4 bases to trimming and J lost 6 bases; unmatched junction nucleotides: 10. Germline V gene data show CDR1 as SGHRS and CDR2 as YFSETQ. For the CDR3, the DNA is TGCGCCAGCAGCACATATAGGACAGGAGCCGAGCAGTACTTC. Translating gives CASSTYRTGAEQYF. Variable domain in full (rest from reference TRBV5-1 and TRBJ2-7): KAGVTQTPRYLIKTRGQQVTLSCSPISGHRSVSWYQQTPGQGLQFLFEYFSETQRNKGNFPGRFSGRQFSNSRSEMNVSTLELGDSALYLCASSTYRTGAEQYFGPGTRLTVT.

The chain links TRBV10-1 to TRBJ2-2, with 10 bases matching TRBD1. Germline V lookup: CDR1 WNHNN, CDR2 SYGVQD (reference sequence). This CDR3 is 17 amino acids long. V lost 3 bases and J lost 4; bases outside the gene matches: 8. CDR3 loop: CASSDPGQGRATGELFF. CDR3 sequence (DNA): TGCGCCAGCAGTGACCCGGGACAGGGGCGGGCCACCGGGGAGCTGTTTTTT.

The rearrangement links TRBV11-2 to TRBJ2-1; 8 nucleotides line up with TRBD1. Trimming removed 7 bases from V and 0 bases from J; junction bases left unmatched: 5. This CDR3 is built from 15 residues. Germline-derived CDR1 and CDR2 are SGHAT and FQNNGV. CDR3 loop: CASTPGQGSYNEQFF. The CDR3 region has the DNA TGTGCCAGCACCCCCGGACAGGGCTCCTACAATGAGCAGTTCTTC.

This chain links TRBV7-2 with TRBJ1-3, with TRBD1 matching over 9 bases. The germline V gene encodes CDR1 SGHTA and CDR2 FQGNSA. The CDR3 consists of 15 residues. The J segment lost 8 bases and the V segment lost 1 base, leaving 6 bases of the junction unmatched. In DNA, the CDR3 is TGTGCCAGCAGCTTAGGTCCGGGACAGGGATACACCATATATTTT. Amino acids: CASSLGPGQGYTIYF. The whole variable domain, remainder taken from reference TRBV7-2 and TRBJ1-3, is GAGVSQSPSNKVTEKGKDVELRCDPISGHTALYWYRQSLGQGLEFLIYFQGNSAPDKSGLPSDRFSAERTGGSVSTLTIQRTQQEDSAVYLCASSLGPGQGYTIYFGEGSWLTVV.

The chain links TRBV11-2 to TRBJ2-5; 9 positions agree with TRBD1. Germline V gene data show CDR1 as SGHAT and CDR2 as FQNNGV. This CDR3 comprises 15 residues. The junction had 9 bases not matched to a gene; V was cut back by 5 bases and J by 5 bases. CDR3 residues: CASSNNRGRVETQYF. CDR3 sequence (DNA): TGTGCCAGCAGCAACAACAGGGGGCGAGTGGAGACCCAGTACTTC.

The V call is TRBV11-2, the J call TRBJ2-3, with 8 bases fitting TRBD2. The germline gives CDR1 SGHAT, CDR2 FQNNGV. Germline trimming cut 7 bases from V and 4 bases from J; bases unmatched to any gene: 7. The CDR3 has 14 residues. The CDR3 nucleotides read TGTGCCAGCACCCGGGGGGGGGCCCCAGATACGCAGTATTTT. Encoded protein: CASTRGGAPDTQYF.

This CDR3 is CASSYRGGYNEQFF. CDR3 in DNA: TGTGCCAGCAGTTACAGGGGGGGATACAATGAGCAGTTCTTC. V gene TRBV6-2 or TRBV6-3 combines with J gene TRBJ2-1; the D gene is possibly TRBD2 (7 bases). Germline V gene lookup returns CDR1 MNHEY and CDR2 SVGEGT. V was pared by 2 bases and J by 4 bases, with 9 bases between. The CDR3 length is 14 residues.

This chain uses TRBV6-5 with TRBJ2-7; TRBD1 agrees at 10 bases. There are 15 residues in the CDR3. CDR1 is MNHEY, CDR2 SVGAGI, per germline. V trimming: 4 bases; J trimming: 0 bases; junction bases outside the gene matches: 3. The CDR3 DNA reads TGTGCCAGCAGTTTCCGACAGGGGGCCTCCTACGAGCAGTACTTC. It encodes CASSFRQGASYEQYF.

This clone was detected only a few times. The V call is TRBV13, the J call TRBJ1-3; no definite D call. The germline CDR1 and CDR2 sequences are PRHDT and FYEKMQ (reference sequence). The CDR3 consists of 13 residues. V was clipped by 6 bases and J by 0 bases, with 6 bases between them. CDR3 sequence reads: CASRGASGNTIYF. The CDR3 DNA sequence: TGTGCCAGCAGAGGAGCCTCTGGAAACACCATATATTTT.

The chain links TRBV2 to TRBJ2-1; D perhaps matches TRBD1 (5 bases). With 3 bases removed from V and 7 bases from J, the gap between germline ends came to 16 bases. The length of the CDR3 is 15 residues. Germline V gene sequence: CDR1 SNHLY, CDR2 FYNNEI. CDR3 coding DNA: TGTGCCAGCAGTGATCTGCAGGCCCCAGGGAATGAGCAGTTCTTC. Its protein is CASSDLQAPGNEQFF. Combining the CDR3 with reference TRBV2 and TRBJ2-1 gives the whole variable domain EPEVTQTPSHQVTQMGQEVILRCVPISNHLYFYWYRQILGQKVEFLVSFYNNEISEKSEIFDDQFSVERPDGSNFTLKIRSTKLEDSAMYFCASSDLQAPGNEQFFGPGTRLTVL.